This TCR beta chain is drawn from a study of Ad26.COV2.S vaccination and SARS-CoV-2 variants. Treatment in this sample: 15 to 20 received Ad26.COV2.S at low or high dose, single or two shots; about 5 received placebo; per-sample allocation not given. The samples date from day 63 after the first vaccine or placebo injection. Using immunoSEQ multiplex PCR, the repertoire was profiled, and TCRdb retains in-frame clones only, with some absent. Counted here are a few hundred thousand clones, roughly 84% occurring once; the ten biggest clones make up around 3.6%. From germline, CDR1 is MRHNA and CDR2 SNTAGT. V was trimmed by 6 bases and J by 7 bases, leaving 18 bases between them. The CDR3 is 14 amino acids.

This material consisted of peripheral blood, taken in a trial of Ad26.COV2.S vaccine versus placebo. This TCR was sampled from a person between 18 and 65 years old who received the Ad26.COV2.S COVID-19 vaccine or a placebo. The rearrangement links TRBV6-4 to TRBJ1-2; D may be TRBD1 (6 bases). CDR3 in DNA: TGTGCCAGCAGGGACAGTGACCTTACTGGTGGCTACACCTTC. Its protein is CASRDSDLTGGYTF.